The T cell receptor beta chain under discussion was sequenced for a study of Graves' ophthalmopathy and Graves' hyperthyroidism. Patients newly diagnosed with hyperthyroidism, under 2 months' duration, were aged 18 to 65, the study reports. Germline V gene sequence: CDR1 SGHRS, CDR2 YFSETQ. The CDR3 has 13 amino acids. Trimming removed 3 bases at V and 0 bases at J, with 6 bases between. A word on this clonotype: Antigen: not known. Being one base from a much bigger clone, this may be a read error.

RNA transcripts yielded amplified TCR beta CDR3 regions. The first-round RT-PCR employed HTBI primers together with the Qiagen OneStep RT-PCR kit. A multiplex PCR was then performed as the second round. TCRdb passed the multiplex PCR reads through MiXCR, listing each CDR3 protein once. This table has roughly 600,000 distinct CDR3 sequences, roughly 39% appearing once. General study results and limits: Blood also held most thyroid clonotypes expanded above 0.001 frequency.

The clonotype originates from an adult man with Graves' hyperthyroidism. Sequenced material: peripheral blood or thyroid tissue (not recorded which). This chain uses TRBV5-1 with TRBJ1-2; D remains unclear. The CDR3 DNA sequence: TGCGCCAGCAGCTACACAACTAACTATGGCTACACCTTC. Residues: CASSYTTNYGYTF. Full variable domain (rest looked up from reference TRBV5-1 and TRBJ1-2): KAGVTQTPRYLIKTRGQQVTLSCSPISGHRSVSWYQQTPGQGLQFLFEYFSETQRNKGNFPGRFSGRQFSNSRSEMNVSTLELGDSALYLCASSYTTNYGYTFGSGTRLTVV.